This T cell receptor (beta chain) was sequenced in a study of blood T cell repertoires in COVID-19. Data came from immunoSEQ multiplex PCR; TCRdb stores just in-frame clones and leaves some out. The sample yields 300,000 to 350,000 clones, roughly nine tenths seen once. CDR3 length: 14 amino acids. V was clipped by 9 bases and J by 3 bases; unmatched bases: 8. Germline V gene data show CDR1 as MNHEY and CDR2 as SVGAGI. The chain combines TRBV6-5 with TRBJ2-3, with TRBD2 matching 8 bases. This TCR derives from a woman in her twenties or thirties who had recovered from COVID-19. Material: PBMCs or T cells enriched from blood (not recorded which). CDR3 nucleotide sequence: TGTGCCAGTTCGCCGGGACTAGAAACAGATACGCAGTATTTT. It yields the protein CASSPGLETDTQYF.